These 16 T cell receptor beta chains came from one sample sequenced in a study of CD8 T cells in Susac syndrome. It was with random hexamers that roughly 0.45 to 1 ug RNA was reverse transcribed. TCRdb re-called the immunoSEQ multiplex PCR reads with MiXCR, one entry per CDR3 protein. The table shows 400,000 to 550,000 distinct CDR3 sequences, with approximately 85% occurring only once. Sequencing was carried out using CD8+ T cells from PBMCs. The receptor source for this set is a human donor with multiple sclerosis.

This clonotype was found a few times. The V call is TRBV18, the J call TRBJ2-7, with D perhaps matching TRBD1 or TRBD2 (5 bases each). Trimming cost V 6 bases and J 0 bases, with 15 bases left between them. This CDR3 comprises 15 residues. Germline V gene sequence: CDR1 KGHSH, CDR2 LQKENI. The chain's CDR3 is CASSPAADSSYEQYF. DNA for the CDR3: TGTGCCAGCTCCCCAGCGGCCGACAGCTCCTACGAGCAGTACTTC.

This clonotype was seen a handful of times. This chain joins TRBV10-3 and TRBJ2-7; D may match TRBD1 or TRBD2 (5 bases each). Germline-derived CDR1 and CDR2 are ENHRY and SYGVKD. V was shortened by 3 bases and J by 0 bases, with 12 bases between the two germline ends. This CDR3 is built from 15 residues. CDR3 residues: CAISEIGASSYEQYF. The CDR3 DNA sequence: TGTGCCATCAGTGAAATCGGGGCGAGCTCCTACGAGCAGTACTTC.

The genes are TRBV30 and TRBJ1-4, with a tentative D call TRBD1 (6 bases). This CDR3 comprises 12 residues. Germline V CDR1 and CDR2: GTSNPN, SVGIG (reference sequence). Trimming removed 5 bases at V and 8 bases at J, with 12 bases between. CDR3 amino acids: CAWSFGGEKLFF. The CDR3 nucleotides are TGTGCCTGGTCTTTTGGGGGCGAAAAACTGTTTTTT.

The chain carries TRBV19 and TRBJ1-4; D ambiguous. Germline V gene lookup returns CDR1 LNHDA and CDR2 SQIVND (reference sequence). The CDR3 covers 13 residues. The V and J ends lost 6 bases and 5 bases respectively, with 10 bases between them. The DNA of the CDR3 is TGTGCCAGTAGGGCAACCAGCAATGAAAAACTGTTTTTT. Its translation is CASRATSNEKLFF.

This chain joins TRBV20-1 and TRBJ2-7, with 8 bases that match TRBD1. V was pared by 1 base and J by 6 bases, with 11 bases of the junction left unmatched. The CDR3 covers 15 residues. Germline loops: CDR1 DFQATT, CDR2 SNEGSKA (reference sequence). The CDR3 DNA is TGCAGTGCTAGAGCCCGACAAGGACAGGGCGGCGAGCAGTACTTC. Protein: CSARARQGQGGEQYF.

This chain joins TRBV12-3 or TRBV12-4 and TRBJ1-4; 7 bases fit TRBD1. The CDR3 sequence is 15 residues long. With V trimmed by 7 bases and J by 4 bases, 9 bases remained unmatched. The CDR3 DNA sequence: TGTGCCAGCACGCAACGGGGACAGTATAATGAAAAACTGTTTTTT. Amino acid sequence: CASTQRGQYNEKLFF.

The chain couples TRBV3-1 to TRBJ2-5, with 15 bases matching TRBD2. J gave up 5 bases and V 0 bases, and 4 bases lay outside the gene matches. The CDR3 loop spans 17 amino acids. CDR1 is LGHDT and CDR2 is YNNKEL in the germline V gene (reference sequence). The CDR3 sequence is CASSQDLGLAGGETQYF. The CDR3 nucleotides read TGTGCCAGCAGCCAAGATTTAGGACTAGCGGGGGGGGAGACCCAGTACTTC.

A few counts support this clonotype. V usage is TRBV2 and J usage is TRBJ1-2, with D hard to call. The CDR3 sequence is 18 residues long. Germline loops: CDR1 SNHLY, CDR2 FYNNEI. The ends were cut back, 5 bases at V and 1 base at J, with 23 bases in the middle. The CDR3: CASSLDGDRSHDNYGYTF. CDR3 sequence (DNA): TGTGCCAGCAGTTTGGACGGAGATCGATCTCATGATAACTATGGCTACACCTTC.

The chain is built from TRBV5-8 and TRBJ2-2, with D unresolved. Germline assignment: CDR1 SGHTS and CDR2 YDEGEE. The CDR3 extends over 13 amino acids. CDR3 nucleotides: TGTGCTGTGGGCCGTCCGAACACCGGGGAGCTGTTTTTT. This gives the protein CAVGRPNTGELFF.

The chain uses TRBV5-1 and TRBJ2-5, with D possibly matching TRBD2 (7 bases). Trimming cost V 4 bases and J 0 bases, with 16 bases left between them. This CDR3 is 16 amino acids long. CDR1 and CDR2 (germline): SGHRS, YFSETQ. The CDR3, as DNA: TGCGCCAGCAGCCCGGGGGGCCTAGCGTACCAAGAGACCCAGTACTTC. It translates to CASSPGGLAYQETQYF.

The V gene is TRBV4-1, the J gene TRBJ2-3; 7 nucleotides line up with TRBD2. Germline V gene lookup returns CDR1 MGHRA and CDR2 YSYEKL. Trimming cost V 4 bases and J 3 bases; bases outside gene matches: 7. The CDR3 extends over 15 amino acids. In nucleotides, the CDR3 is TGCGCCAGCAGCCGCTGGGAGGGTGGTACAGATACGCAGTATTTT. It translates to CASSRWEGGTDTQYF.

Concerning this clonotype itself: One end of the junction is discordant with germline, which a read error may explain. This sequence joins TRBV4-1 and TRBJ2-7; no reliable D call. The CDR3 consists of 15 residues. Germline lookup yields CDR1 MGHRA and CDR2 YSYEKL. The CDR3 loop is CDSSQDNLVLYEQYF. CDR3 nucleotide sequence: TGCGACAGCAGCCAAGATAATCTTGTTTTGTACGAGCAGTACTTC.

The V call is TRBV19, the J call TRBJ1-1, with D uncertain. The V end lost 6 bases, the J end lost 4 bases, and 12 bases lay between the germline ends. CDR3 length equals 13 residues. CDR1 is LNHDA, CDR2 SQIVND, per germline (reference sequence). CDR3: CASRTPLSTEAFF. CDR3 nucleotides: TGTGCCAGTAGAACGCCCCTATCCACTGAAGCTTTCTTT.

V gene TRBV2 combines with J gene TRBJ1-2; D remains ambiguous. The CDR3 runs 11 residues. V was trimmed by 6 bases and J by 8 bases, leaving 10 bases between them. Looked up from germline, CDR1 is SNHLY and CDR2 is FYNNEI. CDR3 DNA: TGTGCCAGCAGCCCGGTTGGAGGCTACACCTTC. This encodes CASSPVGGYTF.

V is TRBV19 and J is TRBJ1-1; no firm D call. CDR1 and CDR2 from the germline V gene are LNHDA and SQIVND (reference sequence). Trimming left V 7 bases short and J 1 base short, with 7 bases between. The CDR3 is 12 amino acids. Here the CDR3 DNA reads TGTGCCAGTAACGACGGGAACACTGAAGCTTTCTTT. It is translated as CASNDGNTEAFF.

The V and J genes are TRBV6-5 and TRBJ2-7; TRBD1 matches at 10 bases. V lost 2 bases to trimming and J lost 3 bases; unmatched junction nucleotides: 4. Germline V CDR1 and CDR2: MNHEY, SVGAGI. The CDR3 contains 15 residues. The DNA of the CDR3 is TGTGCCAGCAGTTACCTAGACAGGGGGCACTACGAGCAGTACTTC. It yields the protein CASSYLDRGHYEQYF.